These T cell receptor beta chains were read from a single sample in a study of read filtering for tumor transcriptome and immune sequencing. MiXCR was run by TCRdb on the reads, yielding one entry per CDR3 protein. The sample contains approximately 62,000 distinct CDR3 sequences, approximately 18% of which appear only once. The source material was a population of CD138-negative cells sorted from bone marrow. The receptors here all came from a donor at least 40 years old with multiple myeloma. The CDR3 runs from the conserved cysteine through the conserved F or W. D genes are given only for firm matches. Part of the rows lack a size; the others show once, few, many or a class for expanded clones.

many	15	TRBV5-5	.	TRBJ1-1	TGTGCCAGCAGCTTGGCGTTTGCAGGGAACACTGAAGCTTTCTTT	CASSLAFAGNTEAFF
many	18	TRBV7-6	TRBD2	TRBJ2-2	TGTGCCAGCAGCTTAGCCCGACTAGCGGGGGGCAACACCGGGGAGCTGTTTTTT	CASSLARLAGGNTGELFF
many	16	TRBV3-1	.	TRBJ1-4	TGTGCCAGCAGCCCCGGCAACAGGGCGACTAATGAAAAACTGTTTTTT	CASSPGNRATNEKLFF
.	13	TRBV11-2	.	TRBJ2-5	TGTGCCAGCAGCGCGACAGATCGGGAGACCCAGTACTTC	CASSATDRETQYF
many	14	TRBV6-5	.	TRBJ1-1	TGTGCCAGCAGTTTATATGCACAGGGCACTGAAGCTTTCTTT	CASSLYAQGTEAFF
many	12	TRBV29-1	.	TRBJ2-3	TGCAGCGTTGGTCTTAGCACAGATACGCAGTATTTT	CSVGLSTDTQYF
many	16	TRBV4-1	.	TRBJ2-6	TGCGCCAGCAGCCACCTCTCCCCCCCCGGGGCCAACGTCCTGACTTTC	CASSHLSPPGANVLTF
.	12	TRBV20-1	.	TRBJ1-2	TGCAGTGCTACCGGTACAGGCTATGGCTACACCTTC	CSATGTGYGYTF
many	18	TRBV4-2	.	TRBJ2-3	TGTGCCAGCAGCCAAGAAGGGCGTAGTCAAACTAGCACAGATACGCAGTATTTT	CASSQEGRSQTSTDTQYF
many	14	TRBV20-1	.	TRBJ2-7	TGCAGTGCTAGGCCCAGTCATAGCTCCTACGAGCAGTACTTC	CSARPSHSSYEQYF
few	15	TRBV29-1	TRBD1	TRBJ2-7	TGCAGCGTTGAAGTTATACAGGGACAGACCTACGAGCAGTACTTC	CSVEVIQGQTYEQYF
few	18	TRBV18	TRBD1	TRBJ2-3	TGTGCCAGCTCAATGTCCCTACCGGGACAGGGGGCCGCAGATACGCAGTATTTT	CASSMSLPGQGAADTQYF
many	14	TRBV3-1	TRBD2	TRBJ2-7	TGTGCCAGCAGCCCCCCTAGCGGCACCTACGAGCAGTACTTC	CASSPPSGTYEQYF
many	13	TRBV5-1	.	TRBJ1-1	TGCGCCAGCAGCTACCTCGGGGTTGCTGAAGCTTTCTTT	CASSYLGVAEAFF
many	12	TRBV28	.	TRBJ1-2	TGTGCCAGCAGTCAAACTAACTATGGCTACACCTTC	CASSQTNYGYTF
.	17	TRBV6-2/TRBV6-3	.	TRBJ1-5	TGTGCCAGCAGTTTTCCGAATCAGGGGTATAGCAATCAGCCCCAGCATTTT	CASSFPNQGYSNQPQHF
.	13	TRBV19	TRBD1	TRBJ2-7	TGTGCCAGTTGTAGTACAGGGGGCTACGAGCAGTACTTC	CASCSTGGYEQYF
many	16	TRBV12-3/TRBV12-4	TRBD2	TRBJ2-7	TGTGCCAGCAGTGGCTCGCTAGCGGGAGGCACCTACGAGCAGTACTTC	CASSGSLAGGTYEQYF
many	13	TRBV2	.	TRBJ1-4	TGTGCCAGCAGTTTTCACTACACCACTCAAAACCCTTTT	CASSFHYTTQNPF
many	13	TRBV20-1	.	TRBJ1-2	TGCAGTGCTAGAGAGGGGGGTAACTATGGCTACACCTTC	CSAREGGNYGYTF
many	12	TRBV6-6	.	TRBJ2-7	TGTGCCAGCAGCGCCATTTCCTACGAGCAGTACTTC	CASSAISYEQYF
many	17	TRBV4-2	TRBD2	TRBJ2-2	TGTGCCAGCAGCCAAGTCCGAGGAGCGGGGGTTACCGGGGAGCTGTTTTTT	CASSQVRGAGVTGELFF
many	13	TRBV20-1	.	TRBJ2-3	TGCAGTGCTGACTTAGCGGACACAGATACGCAGTATTTT	CSADLADTDTQYF